The 31 T cell receptor beta chains listed next were all sequenced from one sample in a study of T cell repertoires in cytomegalovirus infection. Antigens of these TCRs are unknown. TCRdb re-called the reads with MiXCR, one entry per CDR3 protein. Here the sample spans around 570,000 distinct CDR3 sequences, 40% being singletons. Specimen: cultured PBMCs, collected from culture after CMV antigen stimulation. These receptors were collected from a human donor in good health (CMV status not recorded). Some clones in this sample may be carry-over from other donors' samples.

The rearrangement joins TRBV7-2 to TRBJ2-3; D is undetermined. The V gene's germline CDR1 is SGHTA and CDR2 FQGNSA. This CDR3 region has 14 residues. V lost 5 bases and J 3 bases, leaving 12 bases between the germline ends. The CDR3 DNA reads as TGTGCCAGCAGCCGATGGACGAGGACAGATACGCAGTATTTT. This translates into CASSRWTRTDTQYF.

The CDR3 spells CASSYYSGRAGEQFF. DNA for the CDR3: TGTGCCAGCAGTTATTACAGCGGGAGGGCCGGTGAGCAGTTCTTC. The chain joins TRBV6-2 or TRBV6-3 to TRBJ2-1; the match to TRBD2 covers 10 bases. Trimming removed 3 bases from V and 9 bases from J; junction bases left unmatched: 8. CDR1 is MNHEY, CDR2 SVGEGT, per germline. This CDR3 has 15 amino acids.

The rearrangement uses TRBV7-8 and TRBJ2-7; D assignment may be TRBD1 or TRBD2 (6 bases each). Trimming stripped 5 bases from V and 3 bases from J, with 14 bases between. The CDR3 consists of 14 residues. The V gene's germline CDR1 is SGHVS and CDR2 FQNEAQ. The CDR3 DNA reads TGTGCCAGCAGCGTCGGGGGCCTTATCTACGAGCAGTACTTC. The encoded protein is CASSVGGLIYEQYF.

This chain uses TRBV12-3 or TRBV12-4 with TRBJ1-5; TRBD1 might be the D (6 bases). V lost 7 bases to trimming and J lost 1 base, with 14 bases between them. The CDR3 loop spans 15 amino acids. CDR3: CASTEGGLSNQPQHF. DNA of the CDR3: TGTGCCAGCACCGAGGGGGGGTTGAGCAATCAGCCCCAGCATTTT.

This clonotype has a handful of counts. V gene TRBV6-2 or TRBV6-3 combines with J gene TRBJ2-1, with 10 nucleotides matching TRBD2. The length of the CDR3 is 16 residues. V shed 8 bases and J 0 bases; nucleotides not matched to a gene: 7. Germline-derived CDR1 and CDR2 are MNHEY and SVGEGT. The chain's CDR3 is CASVGLADSSYNEQFF. CDR3 sequence (DNA): TGTGCCAGCGTCGGACTAGCGGACAGCTCCTACAATGAGCAGTTCTTC.

The chain uses TRBV3-1 and TRBJ2-7, with TRBD2 identical over 7 bases. This CDR3 has 12 residues. The V gene end was trimmed by 10 bases and the J gene end by 1 base; junction bases not matched to a gene: 4. CDR1 LGHDT and CDR2 YNNKEL come from the germline V gene (reference sequence). CDR3 residues: CATGGRSYEQYF. The CDR3 nucleotides are TGTGCCACCGGGGGGAGGTCCTACGAGCAGTACTTC.

The V call is TRBV10-3, the J call TRBJ2-7, with D possibly being TRBD1 (6 bases). Trimming pared 4 bases from V and 6 bases from J, leaving 13 bases between. The CDR3 is made up of 13 amino acids. Per germline, CDR1 ENHRY and CDR2 SYGVKD. CDR3 residues: CAISGGGITEQYF. Written as DNA, the CDR3 is TGTGCCATCAGTGGAGGGGGAATAACCGAGCAGTACTTC.

The genes are TRBV12-3 or TRBV12-4 and TRBJ1-4, with D tentatively TRBD1 (5 bases). This CDR3 spans 13 amino acids. Trimming stripped 3 bases from V and 4 bases from J, with 6 bases between. CDR3 sequence reads: CASSFQGNEKLFF. The CDR3 DNA reads as TGTGCCAGCAGTTTCCAGGGTAATGAAAAACTGTTTTTT.

This clonotype was observed a handful of times. J is TRBJ2-5 and V is TRBV7-2, with D perhaps TRBD2 (6 bases). The CDR3 length is 12 residues. The V end lost 5 bases, the J end lost 9 bases, and 13 bases lay between the germline ends. Per germline, CDR1 SGHTA and CDR2 FQGNSA. DNA for the CDR3: TGTGCCAGCAGCACCTCCGGGAGCCCCCAGTACTTC. As protein: CASSTSGSPQYF.

The V and J genes are TRBV6-1 and TRBJ2-3, with D unclear. V lost 1 base, J lost 2 bases, and 10 bases lay in between. The CDR3 spans 15 residues. Germline values: CDR1 MNHNS, CDR2 SASEGT. CDR3 in DNA: TGTGCCAGCAGTGAAGTGAGACTCCCCACAGATACGCAGTATTTT. Protein: CASSEVRLPTDTQYF.

There are many counts of this clonotype. The rearrangement links TRBV20-1 to TRBJ2-4; TRBD2 matches 8 bases. CDR3 length equals 14 residues. The J segment lost 7 bases and the V segment lost 6 bases, leaving 11 bases of the junction unmatched. Germline loops: CDR1 DFQATT, CDR2 SNEGSKA (reference sequence). The CDR3, as DNA: TGCAGTGCAACCCCGGGGGGGCTTTCGAACATTCAGTACTTC. Translating gives CSATPGGLSNIQYF.

J is TRBJ2-3 and V is TRBV28; D remains unclear. There are 11 residues in the CDR3. The V gene lost 10 bases and the J gene lost 4 bases, with 9 bases spanning the gap. Germline V lookup: CDR1 MDHEN, CDR2 SYDVKM. For the CDR3, the DNA is TGTGCCACCTACACCTCAGATACGCAGTATTTT. Translated: CATYTSDTQYF.

This clonotype was counted a few times. This sequence joins TRBV19 and TRBJ1-5; 7 positions match TRBD1. The CDR3 spans 15 residues. CDR1 is LNHDA and CDR2 is SQIVND in the germline V gene (reference sequence). Trimming at V came to 8 bases and at J to 0 bases, leaving 7 bases not matched to a gene. CDR3 amino acids: CASGNGQDSNQPQHF. The CDR3, as DNA: TGTGCCAGTGGTAACGGACAGGATAGCAATCAGCCCCAGCATTTT.

J is TRBJ1-2 and V is TRBV7-9; D unclear. The length of the CDR3 is 14 residues. Trimming removed 1 base from V and 3 bases from J, with 9 bases in between. CDR1 SEHNR and CDR2 FQNEAQ come from the germline V gene (reference sequence). CDR3 region: CASSLDRFDYGYTF. DNA of the CDR3: TGTGCCAGCAGCTTAGACAGATTTGACTATGGCTACACCTTC.

This rearrangement joins TRBV20-1 to TRBJ2-7; a weak D match, TRBD1 (5 bases). There are 12 residues in the CDR3. Germline V gene data show CDR1 as DFQATT and CDR2 as SNEGSKA (reference sequence). V was shortened by 7 bases and J by 4 bases, with 14 bases between the two germline ends. DNA of the CDR3: TGCAGTGTTCCAGGGTTAGGGTACGAGCAGTACTTC. This codes for CSVPGLGYEQYF.

This clonotype came up a few times. The chain is built from TRBV7-9 and TRBJ1-4; D unresolved. V was trimmed by 4 bases and J by 10 bases, leaving 10 bases between them. The germline V gene has CDR1 SEHNR and CDR2 FQNEAQ (reference sequence). This CDR3 is built from 12 residues. CDR3 nucleotide sequence: TGTGCCAGCAGCTCCGGGATGGGAAAACTGTTTTTT. Translating gives CASSSGMGKLFF. Based on the CDR3 plus reference TRBV7-9 and TRBJ1-4, the full variable domain is DTGVSQNPRHKITKRGQNVTFRCDPISEHNRLYWYRQTLGQGPEFLTYFQNEAQLEKSRLLSDRFSAERPKGSFSTLEIQRTEQGDSAMYLCASSSGMGKLFFGSGTQLSVL.

This clonotype was seen repeatedly, ten times or more. The chain employs TRBV7-2 and TRBJ1-6; D is undetermined. CDR1 and CDR2 from the germline V gene are SGHTA and FQGNSA. This CDR3 is built from 12 residues. V gave up 3 bases and J gave up 6 bases, with 3 bases separating them. The chain's CDR3 is CASSFTNSPLHF. CDR3 DNA sequence: TGTGCCAGCAGCTTCACTAATTCACCCCTCCACTTT.

In this sample, this clonotype turned up a few times. The V and J genes are TRBV7-9 and TRBJ1-5; 7 bases fit TRBD1. V shed 1 base and J 4 bases; nucleotides not matched to a gene: 10. The CDR3 totals 17 residues. Germline values: CDR1 SEHNR, CDR2 FQNEAQ (reference sequence). CDR3: CASSLGSDRVGNQPQHF. CDR3 in DNA: TGTGCCAGCAGCTTAGGATCCGACAGGGTGGGGAATCAGCCCCAGCATTTT.

This chain connects TRBV20-1 to TRBJ2-1, with 7 bases that match TRBD2. Germline CDR1 DFQATT, CDR2 SNEGSKA (reference sequence). After removal of 6 bases from V and 5 bases from J, the junction contained 16 bases not matched to a gene. This CDR3 has 16 amino acids. Here the CDR3 reads CSALDLNGAGDNEQFF. The CDR3 bases are TGCAGTGCCCTTGACCTGAACGGGGCGGGAGACAATGAGCAGTTCTTC.

The chain recombines TRBV20-1 with TRBJ2-7; D gene uncertain. Deletions cut 0 bases from V and 2 bases from J, with 11 bases between. Germline V CDR1 and CDR2: DFQATT, SNEGSKA (reference sequence). The CDR3 sequence is 14 residues long. The CDR3 here is CSARESQFPYEQYF. CDR3 bases: TGCAGTGCTAGAGAGAGCCAGTTCCCCTACGAGCAGTACTTC.

This clonotype turned up a few times. The V call is TRBV7-2, the J call TRBJ2-5, with TRBD2 identical over 8 bases. The trim removed 11 bases at V and 1 base at J, leaving 6 bases unmatched. The germline V gene encodes CDR1 SGHTA and CDR2 FQGNSA. CDR3 length: 13 amino acids. The CDR3 region is CAGGRGAQETQYF. DNA for the CDR3: TGTGCCGGGGGGCGGGGGGCCCAAGAGACCCAGTACTTC.

V is TRBV20-1 and J is TRBJ1-6; D gene uncertain. Germline-derived CDR1 and CDR2 are DFQATT and SNEGSKA (reference sequence). The CDR3 spans 13 residues. Trimming stripped 4 bases from V and 6 bases from J, with 10 bases between. The CDR3 DNA is TGCAGTGCTATTCGACAAGTTAATTCACCCCTCCACTTT. As protein: CSAIRQVNSPLHF.

In this sample, this clonotype turned up a few times. The chain carries TRBV6-1 and TRBJ2-1, with D perhaps matching TRBD2 (5 bases). The V and J ends lost 4 bases and 8 bases respectively, with 12 bases between them. The germline gives CDR1 MNHNS, CDR2 SASEGT. The CDR3 runs to 13 residues. CDR3 sequence (DNA): TGTGCCAGCAGTGGGGAGCCCCGAGATGAGCAGTTCTTC. This codes for CASSGEPRDEQFF.

This clonotype was seen only once. The rearrangement links TRBV20-1 to TRBJ2-5; D ambiguous. Germline V gene data show CDR1 as DFQATT and CDR2 as SNEGSKA (reference sequence). CDR3 size: 10 residues. Trimming pared 5 bases from V and 5 bases from J, leaving 6 bases between. CDR3 sequence (DNA): TGCAGTGCTCGCTACGAGACCCAGTACTTC. Translation gives CSARYETQYF.

This clonotype was seen a few times. The chain recombines TRBV7-2 with TRBJ1-1; 8 positions match TRBD1. The trim removed 5 bases at V and 10 bases at J, leaving 6 bases unmatched. Germline V gene lookup returns CDR1 SGHTA and CDR2 FQGNSA. This CDR3 spans 12 amino acids. CDR3 in amino acids: CASSLMTGAAFF. The CDR3 bases are TGTGCCAGCAGCCTAATGACAGGGGCAGCTTTCTTT.

The gene calls are TRBV20-1 and TRBJ1-3; the D is unclear. CDR1 and CDR2 (germline): DFQATT, SNEGSKA (reference sequence). V was cut by 1 base and J by 0 bases, with 7 bases left in between. This CDR3 contains 14 residues. In nucleotides, the CDR3 is TGCAGTGCTAGAGGGTCCTTCTCTGGAAACACCATATATTTT. It specifies CSARGSFSGNTIYF.

This clonotype was seen more than once but under ten times. This chain connects TRBV19 to TRBJ1-1, with TRBD1 matching 7 bases. Germline-derived CDR1 and CDR2 are LNHDA and SQIVND (reference sequence). The CDR3 totals 17 residues. V was pared by 7 bases and J by 5 bases, with 19 bases of the junction left unmatched. This CDR3 reads CASTMLHAGGRRTEAFF. The CDR3 DNA sequence: TGTGCCAGTACCATGCTCCACGCAGGGGGGAGGAGAACTGAAGCTTTCTTT.

This clonotype has just a few counts. This chain uses TRBV28 with TRBJ2-7, with 7 positions matching TRBD1. This CDR3 is 15 amino acids long. Germline lookup yields CDR1 MDHEN and CDR2 SYDVKM. The J segment lost 0 bases and the V segment lost 6 bases, leaving 8 bases of the junction unmatched. The DNA for the CDR3 is TGTGCCAGCAGCTCATCCGGGACAGCCTCCTACGAGCAGTACTTC. This gives the protein CASSSSGTASYEQYF.

The rearrangement links TRBV20-1 to TRBJ1-1; D is possibly TRBD1 (6 bases). This CDR3 contains 13 residues. CDR1 is DFQATT and CDR2 is SNEGSKA in the germline V gene (reference sequence). CDR3: CGRQGFPNTEAFF. The DNA for the CDR3 is TGCGGACGTCAGGGGTTCCCGAACACTGAAGCTTTCTTT.

This chain joins TRBV19 and TRBJ2-7; a possible D gene is TRBD1 (5 bases). V lost 5 bases to trimming and J lost 0 bases, with 17 bases between them. Germline values: CDR1 LNHDA, CDR2 SQIVND (reference sequence). The CDR3 runs to 16 residues. CDR3 in amino acids: CASSPTIRQSSYEQYF. The CDR3 region has the DNA TGTGCCAGTAGTCCCACAATCCGACAGTCCTCCTACGAGCAGTACTTC.

The CDR3 is CASRQGSGTQFF. In nucleotides, the CDR3 is TGTGCCAGCAGACAGGGTAGCGGTACGCAGTTCTTC. The V and J genes are TRBV7-2 and TRBJ2-1; D may correspond to TRBD1 or TRBD2 (6 bases each). Per the germline V gene, CDR1 is SGHTA and CDR2 is FQGNSA. The CDR3 totals 12 residues. The V end lost 6 bases, the J end lost 12 bases, and 15 bases lay between the germline ends. Combining the CDR3 with reference TRBV7-2 and TRBJ2-1 gives the whole variable domain GAGVSQSPSNKVTEKGKDVELRCDPISGHTALYWYRQSLGQGLEFLIYFQGNSAPDKSGLPSDRFSAERTGGSVSTLTIQRTQQEDSAVYLCASRQGSGTQFFGPGTRLTVL.